The 21 T cell receptor beta chains below come from one sample, sequenced in a study of blood T cells in healthy people across ages. For the second PCR, which ran for about 7 to 11 cycles, a sample-barcoded 5' primer and a J-beta primer mix were used. TCRdb itself ran the 5' RACE reads through MiXCR, one entry per CDR3 protein. Of 1,300,000 or so distinct CDR3 sequences in the sample, around 55% were seen once. The source material was blood. The receptors stem from a man in his late teens or twenties in good health.

Notes on this clonotype: It is unclear where the CDR3 begins or ends on the DNA, so no DNA is shown, and the CDR3 is as TCRdb lists it. The rearrangement joins TRBV6-2 or TRBV6-3 to TRBJ1-2; the table assigns TRBD1, which was not confirmed against the DNA. Termini included, the CDR3 measures 12 amino acids. Germline assignment: CDR1 MNHEY and CDR2 SVGEGT. Here the CDR3 reads CASSSGTGGNTF.

This clonotype was observed a few times. J is TRBJ2-5 and V is TRBV29-1; possible D gene TRBD2, 5 bases. The CDR3 loop spans 15 amino acids. The V end lost 0 bases, the J end lost 2 bases, and 13 bases lay between the germline ends. The V gene's germline CDR1 is SQVTM and CDR2 ANQGSEA. The DNA for the CDR3 is TGCAGCGTTGAAGATACGGGGAACACACAAGAGACCCAGTACTTC. Residues: CSVEDTGNTQETQYF.

The rearrangement links TRBV4-2 to TRBJ2-3; 11 nucleotides align to TRBD2. J gave up 7 bases and V 2 bases, and 5 bases lay outside the gene matches. Germline values: CDR1 LGHNA, CDR2 YNFKEQ. The CDR3 is 15 amino acids. DNA of the CDR3: TGTGCCAGCAGCCAACTAGCGGGAGGTCTAAATACGCAGTATTTT. This codes for CASSQLAGGLNTQYF.

V is TRBV10-3 and J is TRBJ2-1; 7 bases agree with TRBD1. Germline loops: CDR1 ENHRY, CDR2 SYGVKD. J lost 7 bases, V lost 3 bases, and 6 bases had no gene match. This CDR3 region has 14 residues. The CDR3 region is CAISDSTGENEQFF. CDR3 in DNA: TGTGCCATCAGTGACTCAACAGGGGAGAATGAGCAGTTCTTC.

This clonotype occurred a few times. The chain has TRBV4-1 and TRBJ2-5; maybe TRBD2 (5 bases). Germline V gene sequence: CDR1 MGHRA, CDR2 YSYEKL. V gave up 2 bases and J gave up 5 bases, with 15 bases separating them. CDR3 length equals 15 residues. DNA of the CDR3: TGCGCCAGCAGCCAAAGTCCGCGGGTAGGGGAGACCCAGTACTTC. It specifies CASSQSPRVGETQYF.

V usage is TRBV6-1 and J usage is TRBJ1-2, with D possibly TRBD1 on 5 matching bases. The V end lost 7 bases, the J end lost 7 bases, and 13 bases lay between the germline ends. The CDR3 contains 12 residues. Germline values: CDR1 MNHNS, CDR2 SASEGT. CDR3 sequence (DNA): TGTGCCAGCATCCCAGGGATAGGTGGCTACACCTTC. It encodes CASIPGIGGYTF.

This clonotype has a handful of counts. The chain links TRBV5-4 to TRBJ2-4, with a tentative D call TRBD1 (5 bases). TRBJ2-7 explains the end of the DNA better; the J call may be wrong. The germline CDR1 and CDR2 sequences are SGHNT and YYREEE (reference sequence). This CDR3 region has 11 residues. CDR3 sequence reads: CASSSGCEQYF. CDR3 DNA: TGTGCCAGCAGTTCAGGGTGCGAGCAGTACTTC.

In this sample, this clonotype turned up once. The J gene is TRBJ1-5, the V gene TRBV2; D is unresolved. Trimming stripped 8 bases from V and 5 bases from J, with 22 bases between. The CDR3 has 16 residues. The V gene's germline CDR1 is SNHLY and CDR2 FYNNEI. CDR3 residues: CASLPELSFGYQPQHF. The CDR3, as DNA: TGTGCCAGCCTCCCCGAACTTAGCTTCGGGTATCAGCCCCAGCATTTT.

This clonotype was seen a few times. The gene calls are TRBV12-3 or TRBV12-4 and TRBJ1-2, with 7 nucleotides matching TRBD1. The CDR3 runs 14 residues. Trimming took 5 bases from V and 6 from J; bases not matched to a gene: 9. DNA for the CDR3: TGTGCCAGCAGTCGTCGGGACAGTTCTAATGGCTACACCTTC. It encodes CASSRRDSSNGYTF.

DNA for the CDR3: TGTGCCAGCAGCTTGGACAATGCTAATGAAAAACTGTTTTTT. Its protein is CASSLDNANEKLFF. The J gene is TRBJ1-4, the V gene TRBV7-9, with a tentative D call TRBD1 (5 bases). Trimming removed 3 bases at V and 3 bases at J, with 8 bases between. This CDR3 spans 14 amino acids. From germline, CDR1 is SEHNR and CDR2 FQNEAQ (reference sequence).

The CDR3, as DNA: TGCGCCAGCAGCCAAGGGGGCAGTAAATTCGGGGAGCTGTTTTTT. Protein sequence: CASSQGGSKFGELFF. J is TRBJ2-2 and V is TRBV4-3; D might be TRBD1 (5 bases). The CDR3 covers 15 residues. Trimming stripped 1 base from V and 7 bases from J, with 13 bases between. From germline, CDR1 is LGHNA and CDR2 YSLEER.

The chain couples TRBV4-1 to TRBJ2-1, with TRBD2 matching 9 bases. Germline lookup yields CDR1 MGHRA and CDR2 YSYEKL. The V gene end was trimmed by 2 bases and the J gene end by 9 bases; junction bases not matched to a gene: 8. This CDR3 contains 15 residues. The CDR3 DNA sequence: TGCGCCAGCAGCCAACCGACTAGCGGTCTTTTTGAGCAGTTCTTC. Protein product: CASSQPTSGLFEQFF.

V and J are TRBV25-1 and TRBJ2-1, with 7 bases matching TRBD1. V dropped 4 bases and J dropped 0; count of bases not matched to a gene: 6. CDR1 and CDR2 from the germline V gene are MGHDK and SYGVNS. This CDR3 is built from 16 residues. The CDR3 here is CASSAPDRSSYNEQFF. The CDR3 DNA reads TGTGCCAGCAGTGCCCCGGACAGGAGCTCCTACAATGAGCAGTTCTTC.

This clonotype showed up just a few times. This rearrangement joins TRBV13 to TRBJ1-2, with D maybe TRBD1 (6 bases). The germline V gene encodes CDR1 PRHDT and CDR2 FYEKMQ (reference sequence). This CDR3 region has 12 residues. Trimming removed 5 bases at V and 8 bases at J, with 12 bases between. The CDR3 loop is CASSPATGGYTF. Written as DNA, the CDR3 is TGTGCCAGCAGCCCCGCGACAGGAGGCTACACCTTC.

The CDR3 protein is CASSLPDRPLGDEQFF. CDR3 DNA sequence: TGCGCCAGCAGCCTACCAGACAGGCCCCTAGGGGATGAGCAGTTCTTC. This chain links TRBV4-1 with TRBJ2-1; a weak D match, TRBD1 (6 bases). Germline CDR1 MGHRA, CDR2 YSYEKL. CDR3 length: 16 residues. V lost 4 bases, J lost 8 bases, and 21 bases lay in between.

This chain connects TRBV5-1 to TRBJ2-5, with 7 bases matching TRBD2. The DNA end lines up better with TRBJ2-7; the J call may be wrong. Germline values: CDR1 SGHRS, CDR2 YFSETQ. CDR3 length: 14 amino acids. For the CDR3, the DNA is TGCGCCAGCAGCTTCCAGGGAGGGGTCTACGAGCAGTACTTC. Protein: CASSFQGGVYEQYF.

In its sample, this clonotype was seen once. The chain couples TRBV4-1 to TRBJ2-2; D is tentatively TRBD1 or TRBD2 (6 bases each). CDR1 is MGHRA, CDR2 YSYEKL, per germline. This CDR3 comprises 13 residues. Trimming shortened V by 6 bases and J by 7 bases, and 12 bases separated the two germline ends. CDR3 region: CASRGGQSGELFF. In DNA form, the CDR3 reads TGCGCCAGCAGAGGGGGGCAGAGCGGGGAGCTGTTTTTT.

The chain is built from TRBV3-1 and TRBJ2-6; D gene unclear. V dropped 6 bases and J dropped 0 bases, with 12 bases sitting between them. Germline assignment: CDR1 LGHDT and CDR2 YNNKEL (reference sequence). CDR3 length: 16 amino acids. CDR3: CASSQPFVSGANVLTF. CDR3 nucleotide sequence: TGTGCCAGCAGTCAACCCTTTGTCTCTGGGGCCAACGTCCTGACTTTC.

This clonotype has only one observation. This chain's CDR3 is CASSDRDAYNEQFF. The DNA of the CDR3 is TGCGCCAGCAGTGACCGGGACGCGTACAATGAGCAGTTCTTC. The rearrangement links TRBV4-1 to TRBJ2-1, with D possibly being TRBD1 or TRBD2 (5 bases each). V gave up 6 bases and J gave up 4 bases, with 13 bases separating them. The length of the CDR3 is 14 residues. Germline V lookup: CDR1 MGHRA, CDR2 YSYEKL.

The chain is built from TRBV5-1 and TRBJ1-4; 7 nucleotides agree with TRBD1. The J segment lost 5 bases and the V segment lost 0 bases, leaving 10 bases of the junction unmatched. The CDR3 length is 17 residues. Germline assignment: CDR1 SGHRS and CDR2 YFSETQ. The CDR3 reads CASSLALGGTVNEKLFF. CDR3 DNA sequence: TGCGCCAGCAGCTTGGCCTTAGGCGGGACAGTAAATGAAAAACTGTTTTTT. Full variable domain (rest looked up from reference TRBV5-1 and TRBJ1-4): KAGVTQTPRYLIKTRGQQVTLSCSPISGHRSVSWYQQTPGQGLQFLFEYFSETQRNKGNFPGRFSGRQFSNSRSEMNVSTLELGDSALYLCASSLALGGTVNEKLFFGSGTQLSVL.

V gene TRBV4-1 combines with J gene TRBJ2-3; D possibly matches TRBD1 or TRBD2 (5 bases each). The CDR3 covers 15 residues. Trimming shortened V by 4 bases and J by 8 bases, and 19 bases separated the two germline ends. Germline lookup yields CDR1 MGHRA and CDR2 YSYEKL. This chain's CDR3 is CASSLNTGGAATQYF. The DNA for the CDR3 is TGCGCCAGCAGCCTGAATACTGGGGGAGCCGCTACGCAGTATTTT.